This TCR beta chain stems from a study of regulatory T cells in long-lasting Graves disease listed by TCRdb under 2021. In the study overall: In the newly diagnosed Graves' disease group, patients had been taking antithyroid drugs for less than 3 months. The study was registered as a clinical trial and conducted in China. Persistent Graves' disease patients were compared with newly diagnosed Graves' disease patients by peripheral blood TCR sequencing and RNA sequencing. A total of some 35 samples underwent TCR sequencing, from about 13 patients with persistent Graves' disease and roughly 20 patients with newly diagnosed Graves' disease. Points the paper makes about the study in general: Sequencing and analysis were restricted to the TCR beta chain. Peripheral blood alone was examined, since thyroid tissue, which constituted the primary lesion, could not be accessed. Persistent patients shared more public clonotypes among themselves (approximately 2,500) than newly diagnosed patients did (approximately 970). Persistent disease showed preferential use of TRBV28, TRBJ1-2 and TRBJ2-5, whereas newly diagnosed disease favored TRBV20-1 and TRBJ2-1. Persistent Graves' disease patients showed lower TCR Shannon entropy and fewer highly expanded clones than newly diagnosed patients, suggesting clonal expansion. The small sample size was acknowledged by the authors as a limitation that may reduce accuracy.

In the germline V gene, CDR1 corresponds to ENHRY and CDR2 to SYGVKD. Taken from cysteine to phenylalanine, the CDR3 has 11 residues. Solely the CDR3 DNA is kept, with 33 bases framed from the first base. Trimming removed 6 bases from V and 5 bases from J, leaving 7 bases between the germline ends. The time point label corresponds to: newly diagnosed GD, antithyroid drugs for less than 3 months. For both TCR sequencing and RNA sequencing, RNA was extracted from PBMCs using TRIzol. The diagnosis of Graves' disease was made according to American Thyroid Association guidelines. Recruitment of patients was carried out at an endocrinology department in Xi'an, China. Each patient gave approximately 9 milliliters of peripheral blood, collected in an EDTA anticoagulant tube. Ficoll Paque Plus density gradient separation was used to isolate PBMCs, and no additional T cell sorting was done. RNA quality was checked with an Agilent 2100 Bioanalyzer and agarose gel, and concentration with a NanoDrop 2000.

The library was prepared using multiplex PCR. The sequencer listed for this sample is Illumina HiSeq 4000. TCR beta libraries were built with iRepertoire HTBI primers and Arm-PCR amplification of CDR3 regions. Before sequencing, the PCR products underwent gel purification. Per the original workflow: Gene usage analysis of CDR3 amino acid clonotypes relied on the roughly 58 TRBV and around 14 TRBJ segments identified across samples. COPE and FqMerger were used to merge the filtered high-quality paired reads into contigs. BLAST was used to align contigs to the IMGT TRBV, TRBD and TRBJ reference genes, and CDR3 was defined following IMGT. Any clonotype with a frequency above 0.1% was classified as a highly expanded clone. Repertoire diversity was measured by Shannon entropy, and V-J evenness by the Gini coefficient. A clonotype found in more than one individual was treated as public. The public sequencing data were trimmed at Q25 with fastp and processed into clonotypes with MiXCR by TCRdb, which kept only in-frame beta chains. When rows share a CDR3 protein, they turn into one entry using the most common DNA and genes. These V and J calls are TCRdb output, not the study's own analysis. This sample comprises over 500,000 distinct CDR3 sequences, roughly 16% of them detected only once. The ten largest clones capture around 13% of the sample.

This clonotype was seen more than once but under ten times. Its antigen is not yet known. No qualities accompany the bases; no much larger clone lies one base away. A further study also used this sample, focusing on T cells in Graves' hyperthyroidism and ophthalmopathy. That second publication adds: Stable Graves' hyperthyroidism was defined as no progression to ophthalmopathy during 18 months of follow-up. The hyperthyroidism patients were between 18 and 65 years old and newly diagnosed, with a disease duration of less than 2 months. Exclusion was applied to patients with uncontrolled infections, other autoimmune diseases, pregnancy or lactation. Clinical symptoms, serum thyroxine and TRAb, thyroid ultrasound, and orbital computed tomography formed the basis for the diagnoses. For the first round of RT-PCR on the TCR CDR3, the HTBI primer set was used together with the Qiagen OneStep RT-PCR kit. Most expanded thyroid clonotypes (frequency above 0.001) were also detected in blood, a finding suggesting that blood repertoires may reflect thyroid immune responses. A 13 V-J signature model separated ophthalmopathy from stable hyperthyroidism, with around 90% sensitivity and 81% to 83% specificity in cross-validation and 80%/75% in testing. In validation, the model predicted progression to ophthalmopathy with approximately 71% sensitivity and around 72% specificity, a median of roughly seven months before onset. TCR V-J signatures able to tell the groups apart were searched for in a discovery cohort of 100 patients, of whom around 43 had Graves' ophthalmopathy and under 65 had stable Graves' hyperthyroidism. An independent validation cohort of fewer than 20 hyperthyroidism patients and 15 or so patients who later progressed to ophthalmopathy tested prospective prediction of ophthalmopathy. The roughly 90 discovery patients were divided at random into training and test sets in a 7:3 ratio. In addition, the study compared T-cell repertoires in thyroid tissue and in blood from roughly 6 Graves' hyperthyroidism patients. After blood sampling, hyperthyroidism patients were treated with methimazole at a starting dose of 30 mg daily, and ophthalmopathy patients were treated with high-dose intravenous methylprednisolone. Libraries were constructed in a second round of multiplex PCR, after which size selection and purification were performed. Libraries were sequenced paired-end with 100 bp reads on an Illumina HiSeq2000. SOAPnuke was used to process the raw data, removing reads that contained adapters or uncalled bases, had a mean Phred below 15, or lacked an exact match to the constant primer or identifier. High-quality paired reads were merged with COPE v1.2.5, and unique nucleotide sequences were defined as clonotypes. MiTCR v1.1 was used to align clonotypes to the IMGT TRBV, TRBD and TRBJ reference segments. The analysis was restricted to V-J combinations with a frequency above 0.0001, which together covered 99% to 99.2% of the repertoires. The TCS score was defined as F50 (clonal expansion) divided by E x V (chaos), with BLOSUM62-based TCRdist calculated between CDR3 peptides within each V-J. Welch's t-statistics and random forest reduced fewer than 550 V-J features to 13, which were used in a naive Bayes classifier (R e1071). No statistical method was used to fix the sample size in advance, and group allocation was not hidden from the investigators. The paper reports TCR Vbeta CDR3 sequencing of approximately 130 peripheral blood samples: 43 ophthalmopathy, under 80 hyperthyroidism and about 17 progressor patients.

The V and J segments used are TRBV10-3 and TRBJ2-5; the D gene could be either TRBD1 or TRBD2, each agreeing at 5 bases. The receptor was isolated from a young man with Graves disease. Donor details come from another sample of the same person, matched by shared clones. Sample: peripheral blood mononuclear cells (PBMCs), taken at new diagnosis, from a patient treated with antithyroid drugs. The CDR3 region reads CAIRWGETQYF. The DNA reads TGTGCCATCAGGTGGGGGGAGACCCAGTACTTC.